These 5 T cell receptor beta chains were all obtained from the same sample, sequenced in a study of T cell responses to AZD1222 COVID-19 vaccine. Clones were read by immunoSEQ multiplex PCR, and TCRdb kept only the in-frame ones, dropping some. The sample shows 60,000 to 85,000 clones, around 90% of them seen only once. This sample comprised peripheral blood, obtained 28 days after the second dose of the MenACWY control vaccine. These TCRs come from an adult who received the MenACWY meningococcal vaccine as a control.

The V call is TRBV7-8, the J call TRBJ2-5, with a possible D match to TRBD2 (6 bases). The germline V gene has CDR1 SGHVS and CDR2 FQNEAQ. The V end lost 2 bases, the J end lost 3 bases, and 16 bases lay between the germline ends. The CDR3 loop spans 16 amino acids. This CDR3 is CASSLRMAGNEETQYF. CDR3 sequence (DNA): TGTGCCAGCAGCTTAAGAATGGCGGGGAATGAAGAGACCCAGTACTTC.

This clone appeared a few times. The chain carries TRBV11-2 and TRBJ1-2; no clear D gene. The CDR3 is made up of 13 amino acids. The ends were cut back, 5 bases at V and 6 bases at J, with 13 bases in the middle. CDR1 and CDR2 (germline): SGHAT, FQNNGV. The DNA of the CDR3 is TGTGCCAGCAGCGCCGACGAAAGTGATGGCTACACCTTC. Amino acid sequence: CASSADESDGYTF.

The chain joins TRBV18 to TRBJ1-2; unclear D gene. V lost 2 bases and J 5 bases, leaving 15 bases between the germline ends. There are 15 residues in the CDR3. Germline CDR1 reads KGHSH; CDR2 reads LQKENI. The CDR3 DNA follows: TGTGCCAGCTCACCATCGGCGGAGCCTCATTATGGCTACACCTTC. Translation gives CASSPSAEPHYGYTF. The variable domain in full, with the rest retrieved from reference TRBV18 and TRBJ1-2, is NAGVMQNPRHLVRRRGQEARLRCSPMKGHSHVYWYRQLPEEGLKFMVYLQKENIIDESGMPKERFSAEFPKEGPSILRIQQVVRGDSAAYFCASSPSAEPHYGYTFGSGTRLTVV.

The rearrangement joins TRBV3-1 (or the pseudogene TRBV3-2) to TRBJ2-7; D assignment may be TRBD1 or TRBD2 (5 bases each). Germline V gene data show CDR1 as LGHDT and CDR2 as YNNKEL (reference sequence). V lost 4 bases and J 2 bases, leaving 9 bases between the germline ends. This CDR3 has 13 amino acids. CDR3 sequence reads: CASSLGRAYEQYF. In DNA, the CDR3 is TGTGCCAGCAGCCTGGGACGGGCCTACGAGCAGTACTTC.

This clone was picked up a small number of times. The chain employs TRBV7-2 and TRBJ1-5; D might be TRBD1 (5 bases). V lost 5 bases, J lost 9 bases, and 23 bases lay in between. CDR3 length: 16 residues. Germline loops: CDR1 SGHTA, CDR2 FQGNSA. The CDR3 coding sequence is TGTGCCAGCAGCAAAGGGAGACGGGGATCGAGGGGGCCCCAGCATTTT. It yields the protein CASSKGRRGSRGPQHF.